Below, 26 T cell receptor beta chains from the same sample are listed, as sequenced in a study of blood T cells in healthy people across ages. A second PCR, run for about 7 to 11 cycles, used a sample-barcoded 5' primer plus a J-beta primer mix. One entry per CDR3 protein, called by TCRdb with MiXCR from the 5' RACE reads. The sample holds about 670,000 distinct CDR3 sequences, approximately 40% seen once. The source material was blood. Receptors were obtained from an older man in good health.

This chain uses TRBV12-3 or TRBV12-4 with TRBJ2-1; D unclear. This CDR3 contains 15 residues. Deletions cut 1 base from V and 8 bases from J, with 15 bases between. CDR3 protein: CASSLGRARLDEQFF. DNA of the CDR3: TGTGCCAGCAGTTTAGGTCGGGCCCGCCTCGATGAGCAGTTCTTC.

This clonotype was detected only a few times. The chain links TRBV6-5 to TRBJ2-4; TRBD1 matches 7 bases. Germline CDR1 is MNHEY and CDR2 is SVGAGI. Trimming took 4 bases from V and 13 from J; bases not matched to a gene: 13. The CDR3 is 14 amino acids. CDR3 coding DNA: TGTGCCAGCAGTTCGCGGCGGACAGGCTATGAGCAGTACTTC. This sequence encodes CASSSRRTGYEQYF.

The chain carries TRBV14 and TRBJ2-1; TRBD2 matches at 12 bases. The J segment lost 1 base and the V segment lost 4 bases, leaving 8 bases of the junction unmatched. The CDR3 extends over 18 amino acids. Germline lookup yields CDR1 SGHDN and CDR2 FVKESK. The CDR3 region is CASSRGLAGISSYNEQFF. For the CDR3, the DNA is TGTGCCAGCAGCCGCGGACTAGCGGGAATCTCTTCCTACAATGAGCAGTTCTTC.

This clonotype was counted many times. The CDR3 loop reads CSAPIRLAGGPGLADTQYF. DNA of the CDR3: TGCAGTGCCCCGATCCGGCTAGCGGGAGGGCCAGGATTAGCAGATACGCAGTATTTT. The chain couples TRBV20-1 to TRBJ2-3; 12 positions match TRBD2. There are 19 residues in the CDR3. Germline V gene data show CDR1 as DFQATT and CDR2 as SNEGSKA (reference sequence). J gave up 4 bases and V 6 bases, and 20 bases lay outside the gene matches.

The CDR3 DNA reads as TGCAGTGCTATCGATAGCGTTCGGAAGTACAATGAGCAGTACTTC. This sequence encodes CSAIDSVRKYNEQYF. The J gene is TRBJ2-1, the V gene TRBV20-1, with a tentative D call TRBD2 (5 bases). The J call could be wrong; TRBJ2-7 is a better fit for the DNA end. Looked up from germline, CDR1 is DFQATT and CDR2 is SNEGSKA (reference sequence). This CDR3 is built from 15 residues.

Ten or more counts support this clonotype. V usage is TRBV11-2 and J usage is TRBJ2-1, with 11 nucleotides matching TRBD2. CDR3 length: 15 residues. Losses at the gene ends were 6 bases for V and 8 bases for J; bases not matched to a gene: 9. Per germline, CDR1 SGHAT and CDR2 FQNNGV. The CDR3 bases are TGTGCCAGCAGGTACAGGACTAGCGGGCCTGATGAGCAGTTCTTC. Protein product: CASRYRTSGPDEQFF.

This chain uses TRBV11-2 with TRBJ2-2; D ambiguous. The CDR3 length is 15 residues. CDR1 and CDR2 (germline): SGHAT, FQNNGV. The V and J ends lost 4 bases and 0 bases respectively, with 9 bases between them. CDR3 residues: CASSSTSSNTGELFF. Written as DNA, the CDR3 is TGTGCCAGCAGCTCTACATCATCGAACACCGGGGAGCTGTTTTTT.

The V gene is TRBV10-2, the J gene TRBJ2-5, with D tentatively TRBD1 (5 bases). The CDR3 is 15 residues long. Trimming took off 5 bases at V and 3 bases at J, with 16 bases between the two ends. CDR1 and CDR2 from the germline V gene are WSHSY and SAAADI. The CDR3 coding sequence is TGCGCCAGCAGTCCCCGTTCCGGCAGGGAAGAGACCCAGTACTTC. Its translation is CASSPRSGREETQYF.

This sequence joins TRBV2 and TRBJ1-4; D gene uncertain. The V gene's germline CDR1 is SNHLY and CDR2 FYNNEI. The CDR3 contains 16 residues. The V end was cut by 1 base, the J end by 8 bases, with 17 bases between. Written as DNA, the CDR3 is TGTGCCAGCAGTGAAGAGGGAGGCCCGGCGGGGGAAAAACTGTTTTTT. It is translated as CASSEEGGPAGEKLFF.

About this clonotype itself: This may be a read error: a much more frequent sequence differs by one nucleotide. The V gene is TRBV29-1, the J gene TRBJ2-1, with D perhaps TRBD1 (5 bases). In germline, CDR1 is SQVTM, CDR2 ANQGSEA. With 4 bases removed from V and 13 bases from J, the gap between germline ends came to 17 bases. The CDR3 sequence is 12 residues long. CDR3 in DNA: TGCAGCGTTGGACAGCTCCAAGAGACCCAGTTCTTC. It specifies CSVGQLQETQFF.

CDR3 nucleotides: TGTGCCAGCAGCTTACTGAGTGTCGGCAGGGACCAGTACTTC. This translates into CASSLLSVGRDQYF. The V and J genes are TRBV7-2 and TRBJ2-5; D perhaps matches TRBD1 (5 bases). V gave up 2 bases and J gave up 10 bases, with 17 bases separating them. Germline lookup yields CDR1 SGHTA and CDR2 FQGNSA. This CDR3 region has 14 residues. Looking up the rest from reference TRBV7-2 and TRBJ2-5 gives the full variable domain: GAGVSQSPSNKVTEKGKDVELRCDPISGHTALYWYRQSLGQGLEFLIYFQGNSAPDKSGLPSDRFSAERTGGSVSTLTIQRTQQEDSAVYLCASSLLSVGRDQYFGPGTRLLVL.

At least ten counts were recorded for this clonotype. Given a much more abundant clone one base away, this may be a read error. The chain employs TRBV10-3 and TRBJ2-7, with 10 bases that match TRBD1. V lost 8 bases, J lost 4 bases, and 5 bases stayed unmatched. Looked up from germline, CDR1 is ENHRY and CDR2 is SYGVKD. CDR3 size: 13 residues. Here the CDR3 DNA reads TGTGCCATCGGGGACAGGGGAATTTACGAGCAGTACTTC. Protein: CAIGDRGIYEQYF.

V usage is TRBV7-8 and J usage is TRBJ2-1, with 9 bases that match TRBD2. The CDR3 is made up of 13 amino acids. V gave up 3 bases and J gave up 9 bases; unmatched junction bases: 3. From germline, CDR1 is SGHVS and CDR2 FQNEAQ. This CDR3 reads CASSLRGGGEQFF. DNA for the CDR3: TGTGCCAGCAGCTTGCGGGGGGGAGGTGAGCAGTTCTTC.

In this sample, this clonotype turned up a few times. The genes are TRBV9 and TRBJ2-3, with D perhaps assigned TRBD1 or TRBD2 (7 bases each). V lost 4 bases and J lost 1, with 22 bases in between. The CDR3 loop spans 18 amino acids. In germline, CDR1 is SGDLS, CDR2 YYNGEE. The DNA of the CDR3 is TGTGCCAGCAGCCCTCATCCCCAGGGGGGGGGAGGCACAGATACGCAGTATTTT. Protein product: CASSPHPQGGGGTDTQYF.

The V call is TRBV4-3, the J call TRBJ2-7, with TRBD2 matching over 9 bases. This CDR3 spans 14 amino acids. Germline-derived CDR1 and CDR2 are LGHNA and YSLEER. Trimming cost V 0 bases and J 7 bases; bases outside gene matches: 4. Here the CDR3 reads CASSQDGRGGEQYF. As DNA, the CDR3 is TGCGCCAGCAGCCAAGATGGGCGGGGGGGTGAGCAGTACTTC.

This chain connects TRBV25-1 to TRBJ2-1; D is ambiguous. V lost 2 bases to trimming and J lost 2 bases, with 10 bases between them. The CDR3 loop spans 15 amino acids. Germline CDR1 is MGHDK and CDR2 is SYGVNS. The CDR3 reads CASSEDHGPYNEQFF. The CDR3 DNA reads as TGTGCCAGCAGTGAAGATCACGGACCCTACAATGAGCAGTTCTTC.

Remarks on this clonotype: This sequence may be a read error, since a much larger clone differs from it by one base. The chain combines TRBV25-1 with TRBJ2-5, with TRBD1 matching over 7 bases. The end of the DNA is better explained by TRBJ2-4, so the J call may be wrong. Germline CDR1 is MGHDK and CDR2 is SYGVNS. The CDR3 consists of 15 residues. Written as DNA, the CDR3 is TGTGCCAGCAGTGATCCCGGACAGGTTTTAGACATTCAGTACTTC. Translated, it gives CASSDPGQVLDIQYF.

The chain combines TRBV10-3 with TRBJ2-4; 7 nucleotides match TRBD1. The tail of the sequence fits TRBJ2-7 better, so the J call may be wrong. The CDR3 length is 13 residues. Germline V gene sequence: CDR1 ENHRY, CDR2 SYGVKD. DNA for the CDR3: TGTGCCATCAGAGACAGGGTTGGGGACGAGCAGTACTTC. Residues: CAIRDRVGDEQYF.

The CDR3 loop reads CASTFYGRDTQYF. CDR3 sequence (DNA): TGTGCCAGCACTTTCTACGGGCGGGATACGCAGTATTTT. The rearrangement joins TRBV12-3 or TRBV12-4 to TRBJ2-3; D remains unclear. The CDR3 length is 13 residues. V dropped 7 bases and J dropped 6 bases, with 14 bases sitting between them.

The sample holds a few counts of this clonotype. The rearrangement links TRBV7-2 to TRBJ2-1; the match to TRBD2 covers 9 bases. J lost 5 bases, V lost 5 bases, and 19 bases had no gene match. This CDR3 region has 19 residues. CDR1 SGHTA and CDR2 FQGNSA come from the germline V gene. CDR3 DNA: TGTGCCAGCAGCGCCTGGGGGCTAGCGGGGAGATACGGGAACAATGAGCAGTTCTTC. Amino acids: CASSAWGLAGRYGNNEQFF.

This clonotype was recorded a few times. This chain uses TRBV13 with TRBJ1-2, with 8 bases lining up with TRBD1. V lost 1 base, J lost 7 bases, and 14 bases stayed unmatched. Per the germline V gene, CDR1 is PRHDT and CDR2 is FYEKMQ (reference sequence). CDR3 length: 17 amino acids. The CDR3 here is CASSLAYPGGDLGGYTF. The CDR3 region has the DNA TGTGCCAGCAGCTTAGCTTATCCAGGGGGCGACCTGGGTGGCTACACCTTC.

The chain's CDR3 is CASRRGASDTQYF. The CDR3 DNA is TGTGCCAGCAGGCGGGGCGCGTCAGATACGCAGTATTTT. The chain has TRBV27 and TRBJ2-3, with a tentative D call TRBD2 (6 bases). Germline V gene sequence: CDR1 MNHEY, CDR2 SMNVEV (reference sequence). The V end was cut by 6 bases, the J end by 4 bases, with 11 bases between. The CDR3 has 13 amino acids.

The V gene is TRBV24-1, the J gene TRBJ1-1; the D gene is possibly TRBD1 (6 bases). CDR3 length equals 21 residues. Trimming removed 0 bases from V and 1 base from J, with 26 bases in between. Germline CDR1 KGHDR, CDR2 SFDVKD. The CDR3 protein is CATSDLYRPPGAEAPNTEAFF. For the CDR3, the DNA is TGTGCCACCAGTGATTTGTATCGCCCCCCGGGGGCCGAAGCACCGAACACTGAAGCTTTCTTT.

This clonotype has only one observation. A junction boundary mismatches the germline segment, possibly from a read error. The CDR3 bases are TGCGCCAGCCGAAGGAGCTTCACAGGTACGCAGTATTTT. This sequence encodes CASRRSFTGTQYF. The V call is TRBV5-1, the J call TRBJ2-3; a possible D gene is TRBD1 (5 bases). CDR1 SGHRS and CDR2 YFSETQ come from the germline V gene. This CDR3 is built from 13 residues.

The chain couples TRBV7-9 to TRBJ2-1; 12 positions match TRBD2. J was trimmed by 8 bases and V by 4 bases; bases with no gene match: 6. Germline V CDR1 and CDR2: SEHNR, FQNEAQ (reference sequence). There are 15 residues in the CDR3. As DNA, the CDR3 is TGTGCCAGCAGCTGCACTAGCGGGAGGTACGATGAGCAGTTCTTC. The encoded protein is CASSCTSGRYDEQFF.

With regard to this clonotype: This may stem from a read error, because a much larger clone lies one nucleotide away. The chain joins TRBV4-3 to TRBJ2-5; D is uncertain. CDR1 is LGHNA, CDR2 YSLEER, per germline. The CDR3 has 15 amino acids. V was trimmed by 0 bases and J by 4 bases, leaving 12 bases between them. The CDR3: CASSQDSAGAETQYF. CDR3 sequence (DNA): TGCGCCAGCAGCCAAGATTCTGCTGGAGCAGAGACCCAGTACTTC.